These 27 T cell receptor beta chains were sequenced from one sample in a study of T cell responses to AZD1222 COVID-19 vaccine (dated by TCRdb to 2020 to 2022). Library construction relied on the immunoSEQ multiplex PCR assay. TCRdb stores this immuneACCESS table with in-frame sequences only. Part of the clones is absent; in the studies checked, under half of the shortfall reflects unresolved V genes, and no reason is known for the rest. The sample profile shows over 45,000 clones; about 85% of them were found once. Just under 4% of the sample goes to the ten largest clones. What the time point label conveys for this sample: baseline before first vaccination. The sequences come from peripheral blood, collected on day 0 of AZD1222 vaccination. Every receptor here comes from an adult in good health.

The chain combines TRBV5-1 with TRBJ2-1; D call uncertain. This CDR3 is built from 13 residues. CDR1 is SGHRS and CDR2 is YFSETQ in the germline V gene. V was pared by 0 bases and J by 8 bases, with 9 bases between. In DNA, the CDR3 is TGCGCCAGCAGCTTGGACGTCCAGTATGAGCAGTTCTTC. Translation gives CASSLDVQYEQFF.

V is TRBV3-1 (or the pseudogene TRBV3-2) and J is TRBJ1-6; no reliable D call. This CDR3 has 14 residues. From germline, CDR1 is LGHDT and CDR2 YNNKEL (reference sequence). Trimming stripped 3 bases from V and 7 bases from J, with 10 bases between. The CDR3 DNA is TGTGCCAGCAGCCACAAGTGGGCAAATTCACCCCTCCACTTT. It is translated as CASSHKWANSPLHF.

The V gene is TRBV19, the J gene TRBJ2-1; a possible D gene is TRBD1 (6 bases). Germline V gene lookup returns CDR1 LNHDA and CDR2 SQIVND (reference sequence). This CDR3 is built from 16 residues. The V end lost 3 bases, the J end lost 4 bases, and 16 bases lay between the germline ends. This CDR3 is CASSIADRSPYNEQFF. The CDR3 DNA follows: TGTGCCAGTAGTATCGCCGACAGGTCGCCGTACAATGAGCAGTTCTTC.

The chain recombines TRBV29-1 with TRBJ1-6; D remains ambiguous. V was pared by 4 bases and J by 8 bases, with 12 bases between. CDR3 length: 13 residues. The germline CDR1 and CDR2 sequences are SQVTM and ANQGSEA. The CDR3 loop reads CSVGLFEDSPLHF. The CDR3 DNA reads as TGCAGCGTTGGATTGTTCGAAGATTCACCCCTCCACTTT.

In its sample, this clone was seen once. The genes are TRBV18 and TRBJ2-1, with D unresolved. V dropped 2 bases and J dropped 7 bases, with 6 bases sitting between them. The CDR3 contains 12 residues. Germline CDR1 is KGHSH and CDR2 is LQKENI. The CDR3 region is CASSPSLNEQFF. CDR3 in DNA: TGTGCCAGCTCACCAAGTTTGAATGAGCAGTTCTTC. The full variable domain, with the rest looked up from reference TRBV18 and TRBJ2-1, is NAGVMQNPRHLVRRRGQEARLRCSPMKGHSHVYWYRQLPEEGLKFMVYLQKENIIDESGMPKERFSAEFPKEGPSILRIQQVVRGDSAAYFCASSPSLNEQFFGPGTRLTVL.

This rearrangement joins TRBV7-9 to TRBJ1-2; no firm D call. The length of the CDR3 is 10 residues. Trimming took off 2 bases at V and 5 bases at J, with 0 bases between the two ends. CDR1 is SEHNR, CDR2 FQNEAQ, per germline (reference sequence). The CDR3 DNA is TGTGCCAGCAGCTTATATGGCTACACCTTC. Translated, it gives CASSLYGYTF.

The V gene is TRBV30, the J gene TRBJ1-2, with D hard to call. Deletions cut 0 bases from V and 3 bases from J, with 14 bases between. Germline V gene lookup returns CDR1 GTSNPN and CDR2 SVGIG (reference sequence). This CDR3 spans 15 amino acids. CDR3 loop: CAWSVLAQADYGYTF. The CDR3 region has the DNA TGTGCCTGGAGTGTACTCGCCCAGGCCGACTATGGCTACACCTTC.

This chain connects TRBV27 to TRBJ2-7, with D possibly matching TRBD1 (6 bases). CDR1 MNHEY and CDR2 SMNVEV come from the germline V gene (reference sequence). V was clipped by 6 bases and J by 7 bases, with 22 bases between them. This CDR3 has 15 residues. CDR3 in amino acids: CASSLLTGMSDEQYF. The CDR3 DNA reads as TGTGCCAGCAGCTTACTAACAGGGATGTCGGATGAGCAGTACTTC.

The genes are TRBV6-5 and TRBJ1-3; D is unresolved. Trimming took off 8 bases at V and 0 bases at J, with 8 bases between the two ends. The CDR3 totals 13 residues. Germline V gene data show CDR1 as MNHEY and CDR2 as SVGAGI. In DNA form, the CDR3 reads TGTGCCAGCCACGCAAGCTCTGGAAACACCATATATTTT. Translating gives CASHASSGNTIYF.

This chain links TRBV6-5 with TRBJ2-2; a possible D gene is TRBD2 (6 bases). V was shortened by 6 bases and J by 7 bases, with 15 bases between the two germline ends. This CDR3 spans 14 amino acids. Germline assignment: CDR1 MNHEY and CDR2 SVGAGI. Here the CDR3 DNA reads TGTGCCAGCAGGGCCCCGCGGGGCAACGGGGAGCTGTTTTTT. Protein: CASRAPRGNGELFF.

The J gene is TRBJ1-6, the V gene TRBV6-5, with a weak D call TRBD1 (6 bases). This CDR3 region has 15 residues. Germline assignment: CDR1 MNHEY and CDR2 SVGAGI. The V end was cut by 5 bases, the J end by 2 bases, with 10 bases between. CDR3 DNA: TGTGCCAGCAGTCACCGGGACACCTATAATTCACCCCTCCACTTT. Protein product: CASSHRDTYNSPLHF.

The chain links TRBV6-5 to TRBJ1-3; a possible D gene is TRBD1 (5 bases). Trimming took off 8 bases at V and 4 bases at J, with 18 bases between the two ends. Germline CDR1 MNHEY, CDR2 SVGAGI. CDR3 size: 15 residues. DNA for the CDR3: TGTGCCAGCCGAAAGCAGGGCAGGGAAGGAAACACCATATATTTT. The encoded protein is CASRKQGREGNTIYF.

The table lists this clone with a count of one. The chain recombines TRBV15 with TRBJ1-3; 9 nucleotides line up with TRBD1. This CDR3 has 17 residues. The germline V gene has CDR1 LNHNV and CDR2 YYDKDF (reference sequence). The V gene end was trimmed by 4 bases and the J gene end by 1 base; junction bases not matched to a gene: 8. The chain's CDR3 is CATSTQAGTGSGNTIYF. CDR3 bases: TGTGCCACCAGCACCCAAGCCGGGACAGGGTCTGGAAACACCATATATTTT.

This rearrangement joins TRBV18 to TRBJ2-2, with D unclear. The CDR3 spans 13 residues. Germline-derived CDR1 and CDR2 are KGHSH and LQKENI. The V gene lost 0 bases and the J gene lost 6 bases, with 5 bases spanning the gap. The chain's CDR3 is CASSPPRSGELFF. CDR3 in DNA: TGTGCCAGCTCACCACCCCGGTCCGGGGAGCTGTTTTTT.

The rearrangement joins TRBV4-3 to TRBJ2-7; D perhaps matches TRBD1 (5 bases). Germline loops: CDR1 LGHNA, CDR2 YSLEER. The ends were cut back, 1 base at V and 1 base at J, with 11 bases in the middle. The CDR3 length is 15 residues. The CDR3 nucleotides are TGCGCCAGCAGCCAAGGGTGGCAGGGATCCTACGAGCAGTACTTC. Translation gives CASSQGWQGSYEQYF.

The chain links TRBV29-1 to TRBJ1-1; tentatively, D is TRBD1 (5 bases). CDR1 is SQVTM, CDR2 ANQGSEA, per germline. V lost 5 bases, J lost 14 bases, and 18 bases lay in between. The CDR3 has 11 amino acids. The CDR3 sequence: CSVRANRKSFF. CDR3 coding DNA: TGCAGCGTTAGGGCCAACAGGAAAAGCTTCTTT.

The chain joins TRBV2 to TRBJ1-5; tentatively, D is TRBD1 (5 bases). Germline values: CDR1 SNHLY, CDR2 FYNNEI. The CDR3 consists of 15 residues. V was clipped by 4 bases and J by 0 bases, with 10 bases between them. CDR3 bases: TGTGCCAGCAGTGCTCAGGGAATTAGCAATCAGCCCCAGCATTTT. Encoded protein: CASSAQGISNQPQHF.

CDR3 in DNA: TGTGCCAGCAGCCGCCGACAGGGAGCCTCCTACGAGCAGTACTTC. This gives the protein CASSRRQGASYEQYF. The chain uses TRBV3-1 (or the pseudogene TRBV3-2) and TRBJ2-7; 7 bases are shared with TRBD1. Looked up from germline, CDR1 is LGHDT and CDR2 is YNNKEL (reference sequence). This CDR3 has 15 amino acids. The V gene end was trimmed by 4 bases and the J gene end by 0 bases; junction bases not matched to a gene: 6.

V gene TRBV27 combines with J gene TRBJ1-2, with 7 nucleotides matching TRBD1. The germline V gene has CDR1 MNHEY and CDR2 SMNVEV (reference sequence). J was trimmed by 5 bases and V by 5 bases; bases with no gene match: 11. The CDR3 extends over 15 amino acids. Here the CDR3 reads CASSPTPDRAYGYTF. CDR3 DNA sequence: TGTGCCAGCAGTCCGACCCCAGACAGGGCTTATGGCTACACCTTC.

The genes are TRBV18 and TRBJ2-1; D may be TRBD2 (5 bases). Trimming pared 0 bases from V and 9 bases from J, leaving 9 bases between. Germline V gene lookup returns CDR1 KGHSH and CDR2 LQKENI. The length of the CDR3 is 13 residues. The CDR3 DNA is TGTGCCAGCTCACCACCATCGAGCGGTGAGCAGTTCTTC. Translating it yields CASSPPSSGEQFF. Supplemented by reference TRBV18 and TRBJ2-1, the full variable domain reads NAGVMQNPRHLVRRRGQEARLRCSPMKGHSHVYWYRQLPEEGLKFMVYLQKENIIDESGMPKERFSAEFPKEGPSILRIQQVVRGDSAAYFCASSPPSSGEQFFGPGTRLTVL.

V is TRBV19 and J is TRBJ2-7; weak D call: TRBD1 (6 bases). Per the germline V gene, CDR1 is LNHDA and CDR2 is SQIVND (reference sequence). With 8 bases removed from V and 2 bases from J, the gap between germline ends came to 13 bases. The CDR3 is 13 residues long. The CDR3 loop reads CASRNRVTYEQYF. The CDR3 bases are TGTGCCAGTCGTAACAGGGTGACCTACGAGCAGTACTTC.

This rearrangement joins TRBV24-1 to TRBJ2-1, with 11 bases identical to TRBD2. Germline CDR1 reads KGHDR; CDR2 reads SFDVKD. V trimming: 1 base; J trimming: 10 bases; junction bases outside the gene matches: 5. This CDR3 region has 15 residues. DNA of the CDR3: TGTGCCACCAGTGATTTAAGGCTAGCGGGGGGAGAGCAGTTCTTC. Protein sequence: CATSDLRLAGGEQFF.

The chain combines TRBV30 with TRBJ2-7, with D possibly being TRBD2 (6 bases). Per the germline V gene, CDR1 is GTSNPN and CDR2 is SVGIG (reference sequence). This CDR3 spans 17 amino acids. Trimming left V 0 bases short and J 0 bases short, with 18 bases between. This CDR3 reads CAWSVSPDGGDSYEQYF. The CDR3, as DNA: TGTGCCTGGAGTGTTTCCCCGGACGGCGGGGACTCCTACGAGCAGTACTTC.

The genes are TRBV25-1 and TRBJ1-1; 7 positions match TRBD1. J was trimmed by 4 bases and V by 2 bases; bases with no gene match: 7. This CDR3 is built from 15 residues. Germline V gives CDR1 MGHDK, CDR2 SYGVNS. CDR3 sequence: CASSELRGLVTEAFF. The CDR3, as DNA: TGTGCCAGCAGTGAACTTAGGGGGCTGGTCACTGAAGCTTTCTTT.

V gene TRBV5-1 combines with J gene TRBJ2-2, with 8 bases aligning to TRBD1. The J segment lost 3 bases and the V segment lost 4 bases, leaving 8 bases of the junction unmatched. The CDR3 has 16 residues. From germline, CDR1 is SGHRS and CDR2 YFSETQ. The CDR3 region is CASSIDRGSDTGELFF. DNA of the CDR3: TGCGCCAGCAGCATCGACAGGGGTTCGGACACCGGGGAGCTGTTTTTT.

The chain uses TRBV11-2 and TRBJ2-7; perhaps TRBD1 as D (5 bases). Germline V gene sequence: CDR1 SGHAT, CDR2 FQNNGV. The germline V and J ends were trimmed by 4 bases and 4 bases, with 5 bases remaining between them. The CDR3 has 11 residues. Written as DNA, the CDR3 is TGTGCCAGCAGCTCAGGGTACGAGCAGTACTTC. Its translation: CASSSGYEQYF. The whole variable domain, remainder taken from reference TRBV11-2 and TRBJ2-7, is EAGVAQSPRYKIIEKRQSVAFWCNPISGHATLYWYQQILGQGPKLLIQFQNNGVVDDSQLPKDRFSAERLKGVDSTLKIQPAKLEDSAVYLCASSSGYEQYFGPGTRLTVT.

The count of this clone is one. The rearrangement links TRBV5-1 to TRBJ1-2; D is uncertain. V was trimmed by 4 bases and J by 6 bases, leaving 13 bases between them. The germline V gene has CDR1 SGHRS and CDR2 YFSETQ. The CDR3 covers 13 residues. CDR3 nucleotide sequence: TGCGCCAGCAGCCTCCGGGATACTCATGGCTACACCTTC. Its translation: CASSLRDTHGYTF.